This T cell receptor beta chain was identified during a study of shared clonotypes between healthy human individuals (dated by TCRdb to between 2020 and 2021). Context from the whole study: The cohort comprised two women and three men aged 18 to 49 years. For each donor, CD4 naive and CD4 memory were each run on three plates, CD8 naive on two plates, and CD8 memory on one plate. The study deeply sequenced blood TCR repertoires of about 5 healthy adults to estimate repertoire size and the extent of clonotype sharing between individuals. Different laboratories and diverse techniques were used to prepare libraries and sequence TCR repertoires, to increase sequencing depth and limit assay-specific biases. Per donor, leukapheresis produced somewhere between about 0.8 and 9 billion PBMCs.

TCR CDR3 regions were amplified from genomic DNA by multiplex PCR using the deep immunoSEQ assay. Extracted genomic DNA from each cell subset was spread evenly across all wells of several immunoSEQ 96-well plates, with each plate serving as a replicate. For sorted subsets, each replicate PCR was loaded with approximately 0.2 ug genomic DNA, equivalent to about 33,000 T cell genomes. Purified libraries were quantified with a Qubit 3.0 fluorometer, sized on a Bioanalyzer 2100, and re-quantified with the KAPA Library Quantification kit. Every immunoSEQ 96-well plate was sequenced on a separate single-read 150-cycle Illumina NextSeq 550 flow cell. Concerning the study's data processing: Because the immunoSEQ output included only junctional sequences and no quality scores, the filtering could not be the same as the filtering used for full-length reads. Sequences were annotated with PyIR, a Python wrapper for IgBLAST v1.9, and V/J genes and CDR3 were assigned using IMGT germline references. Reads were removed for weak V/J assignments (E-value above 1e-6), missing CDR3, stop codons, out-of-frame junctions, or ambiguous translated residues. V3J clonotypes were defined as sequences sharing an identical inferred V gene, J gene, and CDR3 amino acid sequence. To compute the percentage overlap between repertoires, the number of shared unique clonotypes was divided by the size of the smaller repertoire. RTK rarefaction, the Chao1 estimator, and Recon v2.1 estimates of unobserved clonotypes were used to assess repertoire richness. Generation probabilities were computed with OLGA for all TCRbeta clonotypes obtained by the gDNA method from several donors. TCRdb carries this immuneACCESS record with in-frame sequences only. Its versions omit some clonotypes, under half of them owing to an unresolved V gene in the studies checked, with the rest unexplained. V, J and clone size are those of that table, while D and trimming were read from the DNA. Present in this sample are about 2.4 million clones, approximately 93% of which were seen just once. The top ten clones comprise 0.36% of the sample.

The donors were healthy, HIV-negative adults who had no recently reported acute infections or vaccinations. Every donor was a Caucasian adult living in Nashville, Tennessee, USA. Magnetic negative selection was used to enrich CD4+ T cells, after which naive cells were positively selected on CD45RA and the negative fraction became the memory subset. Blood was collected by leukapheresis, and PBMCs were isolated by Ficoll-Histopaque density gradient centrifugation and then cryopreserved in liquid nitrogen vapor phase. Analytical flow cytometry was used to check the purity and quantity of every magnetically sorted T cell population. Genomic DNA was isolated from each sorted fraction and quantified by UV absorbance on a Nanodrop 2000c. Results the study describes overall, beyond this receptor: Incomplete sequencing was indicated by rarefaction of sorted-subset datasets, despite the large sequencing depth. Sampling was restricted to blood, and TCR repertoires in tissues likely differ from the TCR repertoires found in blood. Pairwise subsampling led to the expectation that sequencing depth would affect the degree of clonotype sharing among donors. Compared with non-shared clonotypes, the clonotypes found in all four sorted-subset donors had higher generation probabilities. Naive subsets generally had larger estimated clonotype richness than memory subsets. About 5% of naive CD4, 3.5% of naive CD8, 2.3% of memory CD4, and approximately 0.39% of memory CD8 clonotypes were shared across a few donors. Because the study included a small number of donors, the genetic and exposure-history diversity represented was limited.

In the case of this clone: Its antigen is unknown. No much larger clone exists at a distance of one base, and base qualities are not known.

The sample taken for sequencing was naive CD4+ T cells from PBMCs. The sample's cell subset or site, from its label and the paper: CD45RA+ positively selected. The sequence derives from a young man in good health. Some clones in this sample may be carry-over from other donors' samples.

The nucleotide sequence is given as TGTGCCAGCAGCCCTACCCGGCTAGCACATACGCAGTATTTT. Its translation reads: CASSPTRLAHTQYF. The chain was built from TRBV7-8 and TRBJ2-3; possibly the D gene is TRBD2, per 5 matching bases. The junction carries 16 bases between V and J, which are trimmed by 5 bases and 7 bases respectively. The CDR3 spans 14 residues, from the cysteine through the phenylalanine. Only the CDR3 DNA is retained, 42 bases long and in frame from the first base. Sequences SGHVS (CDR1) and FQNEAQ (CDR2) are obtained from the germline V gene.